The rows below give T cell receptor beta chains drawn from one sample of a study of Graves' ophthalmopathy and Graves' hyperthyroidism. TCRdb ran MiXCR on the multiplex PCR reads and lists one entry per CDR3 protein. The sample lists 240,000 or so distinct CDR3 sequences; around 45% were seen once. Sequenced input: peripheral blood. The receptors derive from an adult man with Graves' ophthalmopathy. CDR3s include the opening cysteine and the closing phenylalanine or tryptophan. A D gene is named only where the DNA matches it firmly. Clone sizes are given selectively: once, few, many, or a class where the clone is expanded.

clone size	D gene	J gene	V gene	CDR3 DNA	CDR3 protein
few	TRBD1	TRBJ1-5	TRBV9	TGTGCCAGCAGCGTAGAGGGGGACAGGAGACAGCCCCAGCATTTT	CASSVEGDRRQPQHF
.	TRBD1	TRBJ1-2	TRBV2	TGTGCCGGGGGACAGGGCAGTACGAACTATGGCTACACCTTC	CAGGQGSTNYGYTF
.	.	TRBJ2-6	TRBV7-8	.	CASSFGQGASNTEAF
few	.	TRBJ1-3	TRBV7-8	TGTGCCAGCTCTATAGGGGGTTCCGTCTCTGGAAACACCATATATTTT	CASSIGGSVSGNTIYF
.	.	TRBJ2-6	TRBV5-1	TGCGCCAGCAGACCGGTGGGGACAGGGGCCAACGTCCTGACTTTC	CASRPVGTGANVLTF
few	TRBD1	TRBJ2-7	TRBV2	TGTGCCAGCCTCGGCACGGGACAGGGGGGATACGAGCAGTACTTC	CASLGTGQGGYEQYF
many	TRBD1	TRBJ2-7	TRBV29-1	TGCAGCGTTAGGGACAGGAGCTCCTACGAGCAGTACTTC	CSVRDRSSYEQYF
many	.	TRBJ1-5	TRBV28	TGTGCCAGCAATCACCTTGGAAGCAATCAGCCCCAGCATTTT	CASNHLGSNQPQHF
.	TRBD2	TRBJ2-7	TRBV7-6	TGTGCCAGCAGCCTCGGGACTAGCGGGAGTGTGGGCGAGCAGTACTTC	CASSLGTSGSVGEQYF
.	.	TRBJ2-1	TRBV12-3/TRBV12-4	TGTGCCAGCAGTTTGGGTAGCGGCAGTGAGCAGTTCTTC	CASSLGSGSEQFF
many	.	TRBJ1-4	TRBV10-3	TGTGCCATCCCTGAAAAACTGTTTTTT	CAIPEKLFF
.	TRBD2	TRBJ2-7	TRBV2	TGTGCCAGCAGTTCTAAGTATAGCGGGGACTACGAGCAGTACTTC	CASSSKYSGDYEQYF
.	.	TRBJ2-5	TRBV2	TGTGCCAGCAGTGAATCTGGGGCTGGAGAGACCCAGTACTTC	CASSESGAGETQYF
.	TRBD1	TRBJ2-5	TRBV5-1	TGCGCCAGCAGCCAGCAGGGGGCGAGGCGTTGGCAAGAGACCCAGTACTTC	CASSQQGARRWQETQYF
.	.	TRBJ1-2	TRBV7-8	TGTGCCAGCAGCCTCGACAGGCAGAACTATGACTACACCTTC	CASSLDRQNYDYTF
.	TRBD1	TRBJ2-7	TRBV12-3/TRBV12-4	TGTGCCAGCAGTCCCCAGACAGGGCCCTACGAGCAGTACTTC	CASSPQTGPYEQYF
.	.	TRBJ1-6	TRBV25-1	TGTGCCAGCAGTTACCCGATCAGCGACGAGAATTCACCCCTCCACTTT	CASSYPISDENSPLHF
.	.	TRBJ2-7	TRBV28	TGTGCCAGCAGTTTAGGGTGGGACCCAACCTACGAGCAGTACTTC	CASSLGWDPTYEQYF
.	.	TRBJ1-6	TRBV7-9	TGTGCCAGCAGCTTAGTGCGGGGCTATAATTCACCCCTCCACTTT	CASSLVRGYNSPLHF
.	.	TRBJ2-5	TRBV2	TGTGCCAGCAGCGTCAACAGGGGGGGAGAGACCCAGTACTTC	CASSVNRGGETQYF
.	.	TRBJ2-5	TRBV30	TGTGCCTGGAGTGTACAGGAGACCCAGTACTTC	CAWSVQETQYF
once	.	TRBJ2-7	TRBV18	TGTGCCAGCTCGCTCCCAGGGGCCGCCAAGTTCGAGCAGTACTTC	CASSLPGAAKFEQYF
few	.	TRBJ2-7	TRBV29-1	TGCAGCGTTGGTACAGGGCCCTACGAGCAGTACTTC	CSVGTGPYEQYF
many	.	TRBJ1-4	TRBV29-1	TGCAGCGTTCGACGACGGGGGATTAATGAAAAACTGTTTTTT	CSVRRRGINEKLFF
.	TRBD1	TRBJ2-7	TRBV19	TGTGCCAGCAGATCGCCGGGACAGGGATACGAGCAGTACTTC	CASRSPGQGYEQYF
many	.	TRBJ1-2	TRBV9	TGTGCCAGCAGCGGACAGCAGGCTAACTATGGCTACACCTTC	CASSGQQANYGYTF
few	.	TRBJ2-7	TRBV4-1	TGCGCCAGCAGCCAAGATAGGTCTCTCTCCTACGAGCAGTACTTC	CASSQDRSLSYEQYF
few	.	TRBJ2-2	TRBV19	TGTGCCAGTAGTATAGCGAGGCAGGGCACCGGGGAGCTGTTTTTT	CASSIARQGTGELFF